This T cell receptor (beta chain) is drawn from a study of identical twins. Broader study findings: Analyses based on zero insertions could be partly confounded by invariant MAIT and iNKT cells. Within monozygotic twins, out-of-frame TCR alpha sharing was underestimated by the models.

Germline assignment: CDR1 SGHVS and CDR2 FQNEAQ. V lost 4 bases, J lost 1 base, and 19 bases lay in between. This CDR3 is 17 amino acids long. Concerning this clonotype itself: Its antigen remains unknown.

TCRdb re-derived calls from the 5' RACE reads in MiXCR, one entry per CDR3 protein. The repertoire holds under 250,000 distinct CDR3 sequences, with less than 10% as singletons. The sequence was collected from a woman between 18 and 29 years old in good health. The genes are TRBV7-8 and TRBJ1-1, with TRBD1 as a possible D gene (6 bases). Sequencing was done on a sample of memory (CD45RO+) T cells sorted from blood. The CDR3 DNA reads as TGTGCCAGCAGCTGGGGGTCAACAGGGTATCCGAACACTGAAGCTTTCTTT. Protein product: CASSWGSTGYPNTEAFF.